Sequencing of this TCR beta chain was carried out in a study of T-cell reconstitution after alpha-beta-depleted transplantation in children. CDR3 length: 14 amino acids. Germline CDR1 is DFQATT and CDR2 is SNEGSKA (reference sequence). The germline V and J ends were trimmed by 2 bases and 2 bases, with 11 bases remaining between them. Study conclusions and caveats: By one year post-transplant, T-cell counts and diversity largely arose from T cells that were newly produced. Surviving recipient T cells and thymic progenitors accounted for the high day-60 TCRbeta diversity observed in some patients. As was reported, about two months after transplant, alpha-beta T cells came from several hundred expanded graft clones.

This sample's TCRbeta library carried unique molecular identifier barcodes. TCRdb itself ran the PCR reads through MiXCR, one entry per CDR3 protein. The sample has about 580,000 distinct CDR3 sequences, more than 20% seen once. In its sample, this clonotype was seen a few times. Its target is not known. The receptor's source is a boy younger than two who had a stem cell transplant for acute myeloid leukemia, so the T cells may come from the graft donor. Sequenced here: PBMCs, mostly from graft donor cells, sampled 360 days after TCRalphabeta/CD19-depleted stem cell transplant. The rearrangement uses TRBV20-1 and TRBJ2-3, with D perhaps matching TRBD1 (5 bases). The CDR3 loop is CSARRQGLTDTQYF. CDR3 nucleotides: TGCAGTGCTAGAAGGCAGGGCCTCACAGATACGCAGTATTTT.